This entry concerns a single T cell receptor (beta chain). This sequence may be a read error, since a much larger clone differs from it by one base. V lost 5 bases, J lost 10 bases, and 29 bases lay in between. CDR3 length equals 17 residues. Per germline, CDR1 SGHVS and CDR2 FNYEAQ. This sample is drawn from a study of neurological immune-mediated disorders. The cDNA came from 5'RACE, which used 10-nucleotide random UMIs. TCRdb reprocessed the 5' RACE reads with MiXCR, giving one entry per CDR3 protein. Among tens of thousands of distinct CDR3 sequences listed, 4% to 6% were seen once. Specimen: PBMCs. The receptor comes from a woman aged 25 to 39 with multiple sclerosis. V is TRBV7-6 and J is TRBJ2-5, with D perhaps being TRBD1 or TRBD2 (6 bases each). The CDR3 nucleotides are TGTGCCAGCAGCCCCCTCTTCGGGGGCGACTTACAAGGGAACCAGTACTTC. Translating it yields CASSPLFGGDLQGNQYF.